One sample yielded the 24 T cell receptor beta chains listed below, sequenced in a study of T-cell reconstitution after alpha-beta-depleted transplantation in children. Unique molecular identifiers were built into the TCRbeta library. Via MiXCR, TCRdb re-called the PCR reads, giving one row per CDR3 protein. The sample yields under 300,000 distinct CDR3 sequences, around 10% seen once. This specimen was peripheral blood, taken 180 days after TCRalphabeta/CD19-depleted stem cell transplant. These receptors were obtained from a male patient between 2 and 15 years old who had a stem cell transplant for chronic granulomatous disease, so the T cells may come from the graft donor.

The J gene is TRBJ2-1, the V gene TRBV27, with D possibly TRBD2 on 6 matching bases. The CDR3 consists of 12 residues. Deletions cut 5 bases from V and 7 bases from J, with 9 bases between. Germline CDR1 MNHEY, CDR2 SMNVEV (reference sequence). DNA for the CDR3: TGTGCCAGCAGTCCGGGGGAAAATGAGCAGTTCTTC. Amino acids: CASSPGENEQFF.

V and J are TRBV19 and TRBJ1-5; no reliable D call. CDR3 length: 14 amino acids. The germline CDR1 and CDR2 sequences are LNHDA and SQIVND (reference sequence). The germline V and J ends were trimmed by 6 bases and 9 bases, with 18 bases remaining between them. CDR3 loop: CASRIVGPSGPQHF. The CDR3 nucleotides read TGTGCCAGTAGGATCGTGGGCCCCTCGGGGCCCCAGCATTTT.

V gene TRBV5-3 combines with J gene TRBJ2-2, with unresolved D. TRBV5-3 is given ORF status, its function remaining uncertain. There are 13 residues in the CDR3. Trimming left V 0 bases short and J 4 bases short, with 4 bases between. CDR3 DNA sequence: TGTGCCAGAAGCTTGGGGGTCACCGGGGAGCTGTTTTTT. Translating gives CARSLGVTGELFF.

This clonotype has a count of ten or more. Here the CDR3 reads CSGGGPPSTDTQYF. As DNA, the CDR3 is TGCAGCGGGGGGGGACCTCCTAGCACAGATACGCAGTATTTT. The chain recombines TRBV29-1 with TRBJ2-3, with 7 bases identical to TRBD2. The CDR3 runs 14 residues. Germline V gives CDR1 SQVTM, CDR2 ANQGSEA. The junction had 7 bases not matched to a gene; V was cut back by 7 bases and J by 0 bases.

Many counts were recorded for this clonotype. This chain links TRBV7-9 with TRBJ2-3; no reliable D call. CDR3 length: 11 residues. Germline assignment: CDR1 SEHNR and CDR2 FQNEAQ (reference sequence). V dropped 10 bases and J dropped 8 bases, with 13 bases sitting between them. In nucleotides, the CDR3 is TGTGCCATTAATTTGCAGATTACGCAGTATTTT. Its protein product is CAINLQITQYF.

This clonotype was detected once. The CDR3 nucleotides are TGTGCCAGCAGCACCCCCAGCGGGAGGGCCAGCAATGAGCAGTTCTTC. Translation gives CASSTPSGRASNEQFF. V usage is TRBV7-3 and J usage is TRBJ2-1; 10 nucleotides match TRBD2. The V gene end was trimmed by 5 bases and the J gene end by 6 bases; junction bases not matched to a gene: 10. Per germline, CDR1 SGHTA and CDR2 FQGTGA. CDR3 size: 16 residues.

This clonotype was counted ten times or more. The chain links TRBV5-6 to TRBJ2-1, with 9 bases fitting TRBD1. The V gene's germline CDR1 is SGHDT and CDR2 YYEEEE. Losses at the gene ends were 4 bases for V and 4 bases for J; bases not matched to a gene: 9. CDR3 size: 16 residues. CDR3 loop: CASSLGMGQGYNEQFF. CDR3 nucleotides: TGTGCCAGCAGCCTAGGGATGGGACAGGGTTACAATGAGCAGTTCTTC. Full variable domain (rest looked up from reference TRBV5-6 and TRBJ2-1): DAGVTQSPTHLIKTRGQQVTLRCSPKSGHDTVSWYQQALGQGPQFIFQYYEEEERQRGNFPDRFSGHQFPNYSSELNVNALLLGDSALYLCASSLGMGQGYNEQFFGPGTRLTVL.

This clonotype was detected many times. The chain carries TRBV5-4 and TRBJ2-5, with TRBD2 identical over 10 bases. This CDR3 has 15 amino acids. V lost 4 bases, J lost 1 base, and 4 bases stayed unmatched. Germline loops: CDR1 SGHNT, CDR2 YYREEE (reference sequence). The CDR3 sequence is CASSPGTSVQETQYF. The CDR3 DNA sequence: TGTGCCAGCAGCCCTGGGACTAGCGTCCAAGAGACCCAGTACTTC. Drawing the rest from reference TRBV5-4 and TRBJ2-5, the complete variable domain is ETGVTQSPTHLIKTRGQQVTLRCSSQSGHNTVSWYQQALGQGPQFIFQYYREEENGRGNFPPRFSGLQFPNYSSELNVNALELDDSALYLCASSPGTSVQETQYFGPGTRLLVL.

This clonotype has ten or more counts. V gene TRBV11-2 combines with J gene TRBJ1-4; 9 positions match TRBD1. The V gene's germline CDR1 is SGHAT and CDR2 FQNNGV. This CDR3 contains 17 residues. The junction had 7 bases not matched to a gene; V was cut back by 5 bases and J by 0 bases. The CDR3 loop is CASSHRDRAATNEKLFF. The CDR3 region has the DNA TGTGCCAGCAGCCACCGGGACAGGGCCGCAACTAATGAAAAACTGTTTTTT.

This clonotype was counted at least ten times. V is TRBV5-1 and J is TRBJ2-5; TRBD1 aligns across 8 bases. V was clipped by 0 bases and J by 4 bases; unmatched bases: 11. The germline V gene has CDR1 SGHRS and CDR2 YFSETQ. The CDR3 contains 17 residues. This CDR3 reads CASSLAGQGARGETQYF. The DNA of the CDR3 is TGCGCCAGCAGCTTGGCAGGCCAGGGGGCGCGGGGAGAGACCCAGTACTTC.

In regard to this clonotype: A single base separates this from a much larger clone, so it may be a read error. This chain joins TRBV4-2 and TRBJ2-3, with D hard to call. The CDR3 spans 14 residues. CDR1 LGHNA and CDR2 YNFKEQ come from the germline V gene. With 1 base removed from V and 2 bases from J, the gap between germline ends came to 7 bases. CDR3 in amino acids: CASSQAFNTDTQYF. The DNA of the CDR3 is TGTGCCAGCAGCCAAGCTTTTAACACAGATACGCAGTATTTT.

In this sample, this clonotype turned up many times. The chain links TRBV28 to TRBJ2-7, with D perhaps matching TRBD2 (6 bases). V lost 3 bases, J lost 1 base, and 19 bases lay in between. The CDR3 is made up of 17 amino acids. Per germline, CDR1 MDHEN and CDR2 SYDVKM. CDR3: CASSFVDGRAGSYEQYF. The CDR3 DNA reads as TGTGCCAGCAGTTTTGTAGACGGTCGGGCGGGGTCCTACGAGCAGTACTTC.

At least ten counts were recorded for this clonotype. The chain couples TRBV20-1 to TRBJ1-5; D is unresolved. Trimming removed 3 bases at V and 3 bases at J, with 9 bases between. This CDR3 spans 13 amino acids. Germline V gives CDR1 DFQATT, CDR2 SNEGSKA (reference sequence). CDR3 bases: TGCAGTGCTAGTAAGGTCGACAATCAGCCCCAGCATTTT. Translating it yields CSASKVDNQPQHF.

In this sample, this clonotype turned up many times. The chain combines TRBV4-3 with TRBJ2-6, with D hard to call. Germline assignment: CDR1 LGHNA and CDR2 YSLEER. V was pared by 0 bases and J by 0 bases, with 9 bases between. The CDR3 is 17 residues long. The CDR3 DNA reads TGCGCCAGCAGCCAAGATAGTACGGTCTCTGGGGCCAACGTCCTGACTTTC. Translating it yields CASSQDSTVSGANVLTF.

This clonotype has a count of ten or more. The rearrangement uses TRBV12-3 or TRBV12-4 and TRBJ2-7; 8 bases fit TRBD2. This CDR3 comprises 17 residues. V dropped 7 bases and J dropped 1; count of bases not matched to a gene: 15. The CDR3: CASTSVLSGSGSYEQYF. The CDR3 DNA reads TGTGCCAGCACCTCGGTACTGAGCGGGAGTGGATCCTACGAGCAGTACTTC.

Many counts were recorded for this clonotype. V usage is TRBV27 and J usage is TRBJ2-7; D may be TRBD2 (7 bases). Germline V gene data show CDR1 as MNHEY and CDR2 as SMNVEV (reference sequence). The ends were cut back, 7 bases at V and 0 bases at J, with 13 bases in the middle. The CDR3 covers 14 residues. CDR3 region: CASMYGGASYEQYF. DNA of the CDR3: TGTGCCAGCATGTATGGGGGGGCCTCCTACGAGCAGTACTTC.

The sample holds many counts of this clonotype. The V and J genes are TRBV7-9 and TRBJ2-3; no clear D. Germline CDR1 is SEHNR and CDR2 is FQNEAQ (reference sequence). The CDR3 has 15 amino acids. V was clipped by 1 base and J by 6 bases, with 14 bases between them. The CDR3 nucleotides read TGTGCCAGCAGCTTAGGCCGGGTGGTGGTTGATACGCAGTATTTT. Translating it yields CASSLGRVVVDTQYF. The full variable domain, with the rest looked up from reference TRBV7-9 and TRBJ2-3, is DTGVSQNPRHKITKRGQNVTFRCDPISEHNRLYWYRQTLGQGPEFLTYFQNEAQLEKSRLLSDRFSAERPKGSFSTLEIQRTEQGDSAMYLCASSLGRVVVDTQYFGPGTRLTVL.

Many counts were recorded for this clonotype. The rearrangement uses TRBV5-1 and TRBJ2-5, with D perhaps being TRBD1 or TRBD2 (6 bases each). CDR1 and CDR2 (germline): SGHRS, YFSETQ. The CDR3 has 16 residues. Deletions cut 4 bases from V and 2 bases from J, with 18 bases between. CDR3 loop: CASSPAGEVAQETQYF. CDR3 bases: TGCGCCAGCAGCCCGGCAGGGGAGGTTGCTCAAGAGACCCAGTACTTC.

As for this clonotype: A much larger clone lies one base from this, so it may be a read error. In DNA, the CDR3 is TGCGCCAGCAGCTGGGCAGCGGGAGGACCCGGGGAGCCGTTTTTT. Its translation is CASSWAAGGPGEPFF. V usage is TRBV5-1 and J usage is TRBJ2-2, with 9 bases fitting TRBD2. The CDR3 loop spans 15 amino acids. The germline V gene encodes CDR1 SGHRS and CDR2 YFSETQ.

This clonotype was seen only a few times. The gene calls are TRBV19 and TRBJ2-6; D perhaps matches TRBD2 (5 bases). This CDR3 has 15 residues. CDR1 and CDR2 (germline): LNHDA, SQIVND (reference sequence). Trimming stripped 8 bases from V and 0 bases from J, with 11 bases between. DNA for the CDR3: TGTGCCAGTTGCGGGCTCCGCTCTGGGGCCAACGTCCTGACTTTC. Residues: CASCGLRSGANVLTF.

In its sample, this clonotype was seen many times. This rearrangement joins TRBV20-1 to TRBJ2-7; D remains unclear. The germline CDR1 and CDR2 sequences are DFQATT and SNEGSKA (reference sequence). V was pared by 4 bases and J by 2 bases, with 12 bases between. The CDR3 runs 13 residues. The CDR3 nucleotides read TGCAGTGCTAAAGTTCCTGGAACCTACGAGCAGTACTTC. Amino acid sequence: CSAKVPGTYEQYF.

About this clonotype: This may come from a read error, since a much larger clone is one base off. The chain recombines TRBV20-1 with TRBJ2-3; TRBD2 aligns across 14 bases. The CDR3 consists of 15 residues. Per germline, CDR1 DFQATT and CDR2 SNEGSKA (reference sequence). The CDR3 region has the DNA TGCAGTGCCGCCCGACTAGCGGGAGGGCCGACTACGCATTATTTT. This translates into CSAARLAGGPTTHYF.

This clonotype has at least ten counts. The chain employs TRBV20-1 and TRBJ2-7, with 8 bases lining up with TRBD2. This CDR3 comprises 15 residues. The germline CDR1 and CDR2 sequences are DFQATT and SNEGSKA (reference sequence). J was trimmed by 0 bases and V by 2 bases; bases with no gene match: 6. The CDR3 sequence is CSARPAGGFSYEQYF. In nucleotides, the CDR3 is TGCAGTGCTAGACCGGCGGGAGGATTCTCCTACGAGCAGTACTTC.

This clonotype was seen many times. V is TRBV15 and J is TRBJ1-5; D gene ambiguous. Germline CDR1 LNHNV, CDR2 YYDKDF (reference sequence). The germline V and J ends were trimmed by 3 bases and 5 bases, with 8 bases remaining between them. CDR3 length equals 13 residues. CDR3 nucleotide sequence: TGTGCCACCAGCAGTCTCGCCGATCAGCCCCAGCATTTT. Protein product: CATSSLADQPQHF.